This T cell receptor beta chain was retrieved from a study of control samples from healthy donors and cancer patients (dated by TCRdb to 2019 to 2021). Library generation was performed with the immunoSEQ multiplex PCR assay. TCRdb took this table from immuneACCESS and kept in-frame rearrangements with V and J called. Such tables lack part of the clones; where checked against another copy, unresolved V genes explain under half of the gap, and the rest is unexplained. Here the sample has around 110,000 clones; 70% to 90% occur a single time. The ten largest make up 2% to 3% of the sample. As for this clone: Its antigen is not yet known. No quality values exist for individual bases; no much larger clone is one base distant.

The CDR3 starts with the cysteine, ends with the phenylalanine, and has 17 residues. Left in the record is the CDR3 DNA by itself, 51 bases read in frame from the first base. The V end gives up 3 bases and the J end 4 bases, leaving 8 bases in the junction not matched to a gene. Via the germline V gene, CDR1 is MGHRA and CDR2 YSYEKL. The receptor comes from a woman aged 70-85 years in good health. Specimen: blood. The chain employs TRBV4-1 and TRBJ2-2, and 10 junction bases match TRBD2. The CDR3 region has the sequence CASSQASGGAGTGELFF. The nucleotide sequence is given as TGCGCCAGCAGCCAGGCAAGCGGGGGGGCCGGCACCGGGGAGCTGTTTTTT.